The rows below give T cell receptor beta chains drawn from one sample of a study of CD8 T cells in Susac syndrome. TCRdb independently ran MiXCR on the immunoSEQ multiplex PCR reads; one entry per CDR3 protein. The repertoire holds roughly 200,000 distinct CDR3 sequences, approximately 95% seen once, with 0.082% in the top ten. Sequenced sample: CD4+ T cells from PBMCs. All receptors derive from a human donor with multiple sclerosis. CDR3s include the opening cysteine and the closing phenylalanine or tryptophan. A D gene is named only where the DNA matches it firmly. For some rows the clone size is stated as once, few or many, or as a class when expanded; others skip it.

j_call: TRBJ2-1
clone_size: .
d_call: .
v_call: TRBV19
cdr3_aa: CATTKGTMANEQFF
cdr3_nt: TGTGCCACCACAAAGGGGACAATGGCCAATGAGCAGTTCTTC

j_call: TRBJ1-1
clone_size: .
d_call: .
v_call: TRBV3-1
cdr3_aa: CASSQDGQTRRAFF
cdr3_nt: TGTGCCAGCAGCCAAGACGGGCAAACAAGACGAGCTTTCTTT

j_call: TRBJ1-4
clone_size: once
d_call: .
v_call: TRBV20-1
cdr3_aa: CSGRATNEKLFF
cdr3_nt: TGCAGTGGGCGGGCAACTAATGAAAAACTGTTTTTT

j_call: TRBJ1-6
clone_size: .
d_call: TRBD1
v_call: TRBV7-3
cdr3_aa: CASSLRTGVGNSPLHF
cdr3_nt: TGTGCCAGCAGCTTAAGGACAGGGGTGGGTAATTCACCCCTCCACTTT

j_call: TRBJ2-5
clone_size: .
d_call: .
v_call: TRBV20-1
cdr3_aa: CSLSDRPHETQYF
cdr3_nt: TGCAGTCTTTCTGACAGGCCGCATGAGACCCAGTACTTC

j_call: TRBJ1-1
clone_size: .
d_call: TRBD1
v_call: TRBV7-8
cdr3_aa: CASSFGQGGPDTEAFF
cdr3_nt: TGTGCCAGCAGCTTCGGACAGGGGGGTCCGGACACTGAAGCTTTCTTT

j_call: TRBJ1-2
clone_size: .
d_call: .
v_call: TRBV7-8
cdr3_aa: CASSNREFHGYTF
cdr3_nt: TGTGCCAGCAGCAACAGGGAGTTTCATGGCTACACCTTC

j_call: TRBJ2-1
clone_size: .
d_call: TRBD1
v_call: TRBV29-1
cdr3_aa: CSVGGLGQGLYNEQFF
cdr3_nt: TGCAGCGTTGGAGGGCTGGGACAGGGTCTGTACAATGAGCAGTTCTTC

j_call: TRBJ1-5
clone_size: .
d_call: .
v_call: TRBV19
cdr3_aa: CASSIARGFNNQPQHF
cdr3_nt: TGTGCCAGTAGTATAGCCAGGGGCTTTAACAATCAGCCCCAGCATTTT

j_call: TRBJ2-3
clone_size: once
d_call: TRBD2
v_call: TRBV5-4
cdr3_aa: CASSFGGLAQDTQYF
cdr3_nt: TGTGCCAGCAGCTTTGGCGGACTAGCGCAAGATACGCAGTATTTT

j_call: TRBJ2-5
clone_size: .
d_call: .
v_call: TRBV15
cdr3_aa: CATSRDQKGSETQYF
cdr3_nt: TGTGCCACCAGCAGAGATCAGAAGGGGTCGGAGACCCAGTACTTC

j_call: TRBJ2-1
clone_size: once
d_call: .
v_call: TRBV18
cdr3_aa: CASSPGRQSSYNEQFF
cdr3_nt: TGTGCCAGCTCACCAGGCCGGCAAAGCTCCTACAATGAGCAGTTCTTC

j_call: TRBJ1-2
clone_size: .
d_call: .
v_call: TRBV30
cdr3_aa: CAWIQDSLGGGHTF
cdr3_nt: TGTGCCTGGATTCAGGACAGCCTGGGAGGTGGCCACACCTTC

j_call: TRBJ2-6
clone_size: .
d_call: .
v_call: TRBV15
cdr3_aa: CATSRAGAGANVLTF
cdr3_nt: TGTGCCACCAGCAGAGCGGGGGCTGGGGCCAACGTCCTGACTTTC

j_call: TRBJ1-4
clone_size: .
d_call: .
v_call: TRBV7-2
cdr3_aa: CASSRTQATNEKLFF
cdr3_nt: TGTGCCAGCAGTCGAACACAGGCAACTAATGAAAAACTGTTTTTT

j_call: TRBJ2-1
clone_size: .
d_call: TRBD1
v_call: TRBV25-1
cdr3_aa: CASSGTGYNEQFF
cdr3_nt: TGTGCCAGCAGTGGGACAGGGTACAATGAGCAGTTCTTC

j_call: TRBJ1-1
clone_size: .
d_call: TRBD1
v_call: TRBV30
cdr3_aa: CAWSGGQPNTEAFF
cdr3_nt: TGTGCCTGGAGTGGGGGACAGCCGAACACTGAAGCTTTCTTT

j_call: TRBJ1-5
clone_size: .
d_call: .
v_call: TRBV12-3/TRBV12-4
cdr3_aa: CASSVQGVISNQPQHF
cdr3_nt: TGTGCCAGCAGTGTACAGGGAGTGATTAGCAATCAGCCCCAGCATTTT

j_call: TRBJ2-1
clone_size: .
d_call: .
v_call: TRBV4-1
cdr3_aa: CASSLRPTTSYNEQFF
cdr3_nt: TGCGCCAGCAGCCTCCGTCCGACTACGTCCTACAATGAGCAGTTCTTC

j_call: TRBJ1-1
clone_size: .
d_call: .
v_call: TRBV29-1
cdr3_aa: CSVDWGHRNTEAFF
cdr3_nt: TGCAGCGTTGATTGGGGACACAGGAACACTGAAGCTTTCTTT

j_call: TRBJ1-2
clone_size: .
d_call: .
v_call: TRBV15
cdr3_aa: CATSRTHPRPNLTYGYTF
cdr3_nt: TGTGCCACCAGCAGAACACACCCTCGACCGAACTTGACCTATGGCTACACCTTC

j_call: TRBJ1-1
clone_size: .
d_call: TRBD1
v_call: TRBV29-1
cdr3_aa: CSVSPGQDTEAFF
cdr3_nt: TGCAGCGTTTCCCCGGGACAGGACACTGAAGCTTTCTTT

j_call: TRBJ1-1
clone_size: .
d_call: .
v_call: TRBV5-4
cdr3_aa: CASSSAGASTEAFF
cdr3_nt: TGTGCCAGCAGCAGTGCCGGGGCGTCCACTGAAGCTTTCTTT

j_call: TRBJ1-5
clone_size: .
d_call: .
v_call: TRBV20-1
cdr3_aa: CSARAGTSNQPQHF
cdr3_nt: TGCAGTGCTAGGGCGGGAACTAGCAATCAGCCCCAGCATTTT

j_call: TRBJ2-3
clone_size: .
d_call: .
v_call: TRBV3-1
cdr3_aa: CASSQGLTSTDTQYF
cdr3_nt: TGTGCCAGCAGCCAAGGGCTAACTAGCACAGATACGCAGTATTTT

j_call: TRBJ2-5
clone_size: .
d_call: .
v_call: TRBV5-4
cdr3_aa: CASSLPSSPRKTQYF
cdr3_nt: TGTGCCAGCAGCCTCCCTAGTAGCCCTAGGAAGACCCAGTACTTC

j_call: TRBJ1-2
clone_size: .
d_call: .
v_call: TRBV5-6
cdr3_aa: CASSLFSQSYGYTF
cdr3_nt: TGTGCCAGCAGCTTATTCTCCCAGAGCTATGGCTACACCTTC

j_call: TRBJ1-2
clone_size: once
d_call: .
v_call: TRBV7-2
cdr3_aa: CASSLAVLLGYTF
cdr3_nt: TGTGCCAGCAGCTTAGCAGTCCTCCTTGGCTACACCTTC

j_call: TRBJ1-6
clone_size: .
d_call: .
v_call: TRBV3-1
cdr3_aa: CASSQFGGGNSPLHF
cdr3_nt: TGTGCCAGCAGCCAATTCGGGGGCGGTAATTCACCCCTCCACTTT

j_call: TRBJ1-2
clone_size: .
d_call: .
v_call: TRBV7-2
cdr3_aa: CASSQEGLYGYTF
cdr3_nt: TGTGCCAGCAGCCAGGAGGGGCTTTATGGCTACACCTTC

j_call: TRBJ1-1
clone_size: .
d_call: .
v_call: TRBV24-1
cdr3_aa: CATQGIYTEAFF
cdr3_nt: TGTGCCACACAGGGAATATACACTGAAGCTTTCTTT

j_call: TRBJ2-3
clone_size: .
d_call: TRBD2
v_call: TRBV3-1
cdr3_aa: CASSPTSTFTQYF
cdr3_nt: TGTGCCAGCAGCCCGACTAGCACGTTTACGCAGTATTTT

j_call: TRBJ1-4
clone_size: .
d_call: .
v_call: TRBV12-3/TRBV12-4
cdr3_aa: CASSLIEGAREKLFF
cdr3_nt: TGTGCCAGCAGTTTAATCGAAGGGGCGAGGGAAAAACTGTTTTTT

j_call: TRBJ1-2
clone_size: .
d_call: .
v_call: TRBV20-1
cdr3_aa: CSAREGAGSFGYTF
cdr3_nt: TGCAGTGCTAGAGAAGGGGCTGGTAGTTTTGGCTACACCTTC

j_call: TRBJ1-1
clone_size: few
d_call: .
v_call: TRBV3-1
cdr3_aa: CASSQTGEAFF
cdr3_nt: TGTGCCAGCAGCCAGACTGGTGAAGCTTTCTTT

j_call: TRBJ1-1
clone_size: .
d_call: .
v_call: TRBV30
cdr3_aa: CARGVMNTEAFF
cdr3_nt: TGTGCTAGGGGAGTTATGAACACTGAAGCTTTCTTT

j_call: TRBJ2-1
clone_size: .
d_call: .
v_call: TRBV20-1
cdr3_aa: CSATGVGQFF
cdr3_nt: TGCAGTGCTACCGGAGTGGGGCAGTTCTTC

j_call: TRBJ1-2
clone_size: .
d_call: .
v_call: TRBV30
cdr3_aa: CAWRVNTGRYGGYTF
cdr3_nt: TGTGCCTGGAGAGTAAATACCGGGAGATATGGTGGCTACACCTTC

j_call: TRBJ1-5
clone_size: .
d_call: .
v_call: TRBV10-3
cdr3_aa: CAIRGASNQPQHF
cdr3_nt: TGTGCCATCAGGGGGGCCTCAAATCAGCCCCAGCATTTT

j_call: TRBJ2-5
clone_size: .
d_call: TRBD1
v_call: TRBV3-1
cdr3_aa: CASSPTGGDLLTQETQYF
cdr3_nt: TGTGCCAGCAGCCCCACAGGGGGCGACCTGTTAACCCAAGAGACCCAGTACTTC

j_call: TRBJ2-5
clone_size: .
d_call: .
v_call: TRBV3-1
cdr3_aa: CASKKRGGGQETQYF
cdr3_nt: TGTGCCAGCAAAAAGCGGGGAGGGGGCCAAGAGACCCAGTACTTC

j_call: TRBJ2-1
clone_size: .
d_call: TRBD1
v_call: TRBV5-1
cdr3_aa: CASKGTGALNSSYNEQFF
cdr3_nt: TGCGCCAGCAAAGGGACAGGGGCGCTAAATTCCTCCTACAATGAGCAGTTCTTC

j_call: TRBJ1-1
clone_size: .
d_call: .
v_call: TRBV5-1
cdr3_aa: CASSAQPEGIGTEAFF
cdr3_nt: TGCGCCAGCAGCGCCCAGCCAGAGGGTATCGGAACTGAAGCTTTCTTT

j_call: TRBJ2-1
clone_size: .
d_call: .
v_call: TRBV3-1
cdr3_aa: CASSQAPRGYNEQFF
cdr3_nt: TGTGCCAGCAGCCAAGCCCCCAGGGGCTACAATGAGCAGTTCTTC

j_call: TRBJ1-2
clone_size: few
d_call: .
v_call: TRBV3-1
cdr3_aa: CASSHGQNYGYTF
cdr3_nt: TGTGCCAGCAGCCATGGTCAGAACTATGGCTACACCTTC

j_call: TRBJ1-2
clone_size: .
d_call: .
v_call: TRBV5-1
cdr3_aa: CASSIGERYGYTF
cdr3_nt: TGCGCCAGCAGCATCGGGGAGAGGTATGGCTACACCTTC

j_call: TRBJ1-2
clone_size: few
d_call: .
v_call: TRBV5-6
cdr3_aa: CASSRGEGSGYTF
cdr3_nt: TGTGCCAGCAGCCGTGGTGAGGGGAGTGGCTACACCTTC

j_call: TRBJ2-3
clone_size: .
d_call: .
v_call: TRBV19
cdr3_aa: CASRNPGSRTDTQYF
cdr3_nt: TGTGCCAGTAGGAACCCGGGCAGTCGCACAGATACGCAGTATTTT

j_call: TRBJ2-2
clone_size: few
d_call: .
v_call: TRBV3-1
cdr3_aa: CASSLTRNTGELFF
cdr3_nt: TGTGCCAGCAGCCTCACTCGGAACACCGGGGAGCTGTTTTTT

j_call: TRBJ2-5
clone_size: .
d_call: TRBD1
v_call: TRBV15
cdr3_aa: CATSRVPPWTGQETQYF
cdr3_nt: TGTGCCACCAGCAGAGTGCCGCCTTGGACAGGACAAGAGACCCAGTACTTC

j_call: TRBJ1-3
clone_size: .
d_call: .
v_call: TRBV5-4
cdr3_aa: CASSGSLSGNTIYF
cdr3_nt: TGTGCCAGCAGTGGGAGCCTCTCTGGAAACACCATATATTTT

j_call: TRBJ2-3
clone_size: .
d_call: TRBD1
v_call: TRBV27
cdr3_aa: CASSLSPTGASTDTQYF
cdr3_nt: TGTGCCAGCAGTTTATCCCCGACAGGGGCTAGCACAGATACGCAGTATTTT

j_call: TRBJ2-7
clone_size: .
d_call: TRBD1
v_call: TRBV6-2/TRBV6-3
cdr3_aa: CASSTTGALSYEQYF
cdr3_nt: TGTGCCAGCAGTACCACAGGGGCCCTCTCCTACGAGCAGTACTTC

j_call: TRBJ2-1
clone_size: .
d_call: .
v_call: TRBV20-1
cdr3_aa: CSASRLAATRFF
cdr3_nt: TGCAGTGCTAGTCGTCTCGCGGCTACGCGGTTCTTC

j_call: TRBJ2-3
clone_size: .
d_call: TRBD2
v_call: TRBV3-1
cdr3_aa: CASSQSSGGADTQYF
cdr3_nt: TGTGCCAGCAGCCAATCTAGCGGGGGGGCAGATACGCAGTATTTT

j_call: TRBJ2-1
clone_size: .
d_call: .
v_call: TRBV5-1
cdr3_aa: CASSLEAGHPYNEQFF
cdr3_nt: TGCGCCAGCAGCTTGGAGGCGGGACACCCCTACAATGAGCAGTTCTTC

j_call: TRBJ2-2
clone_size: .
d_call: .
v_call: TRBV30
cdr3_aa: CAWIPGLNGELFF
cdr3_nt: TGTGCCTGGATCCCCGGGCTTAACGGGGAGCTGTTTTTT

j_call: TRBJ2-1
clone_size: .
d_call: TRBD2
v_call: TRBV2
cdr3_aa: CASSEGFSGGPQFF
cdr3_nt: TGTGCCAGCAGTGAAGGGTTTAGCGGGGGCCCGCAGTTCTTC

j_call: TRBJ1-2
clone_size: .
d_call: .
v_call: TRBV20-1
cdr3_aa: CSTDTHGYTF
cdr3_nt: TGCAGTACCGACACACATGGCTACACCTTC